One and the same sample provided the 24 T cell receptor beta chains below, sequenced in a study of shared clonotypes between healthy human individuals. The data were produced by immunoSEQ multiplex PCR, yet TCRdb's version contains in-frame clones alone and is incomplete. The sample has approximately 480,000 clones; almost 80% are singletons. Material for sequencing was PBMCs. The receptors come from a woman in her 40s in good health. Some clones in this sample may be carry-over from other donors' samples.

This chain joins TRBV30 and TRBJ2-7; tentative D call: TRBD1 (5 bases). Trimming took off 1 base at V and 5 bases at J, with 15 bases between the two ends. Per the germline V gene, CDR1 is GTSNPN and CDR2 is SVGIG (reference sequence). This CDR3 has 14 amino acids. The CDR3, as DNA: TGTGCCTGGAGTGGAAGGGGCAGGGCCCACGAGCAGTACTTC. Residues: CAWSGRGRAHEQYF.

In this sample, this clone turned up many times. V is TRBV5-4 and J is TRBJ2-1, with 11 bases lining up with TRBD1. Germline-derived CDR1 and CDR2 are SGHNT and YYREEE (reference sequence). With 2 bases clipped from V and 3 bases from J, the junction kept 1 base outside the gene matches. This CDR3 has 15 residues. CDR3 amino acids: CASSFGTGGYNEQFF. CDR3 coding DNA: TGTGCCAGCAGCTTTGGGACAGGGGGCTACAATGAGCAGTTCTTC.

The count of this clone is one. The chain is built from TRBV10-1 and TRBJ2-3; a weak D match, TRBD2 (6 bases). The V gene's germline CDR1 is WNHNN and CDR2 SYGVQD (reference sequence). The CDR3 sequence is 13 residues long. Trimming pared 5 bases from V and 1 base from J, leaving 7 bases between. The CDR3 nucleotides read TGCGCCAGCAGTCCTAGCGGCACAGATACGCAGTATTTT. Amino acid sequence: CASSPSGTDTQYF.

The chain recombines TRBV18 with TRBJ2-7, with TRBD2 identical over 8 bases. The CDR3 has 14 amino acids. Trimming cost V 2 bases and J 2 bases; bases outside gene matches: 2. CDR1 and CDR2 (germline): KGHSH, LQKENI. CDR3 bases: TGTGCCAGCTCACCAGCGGGAGGCCCCTACGAGCAGTACTTC. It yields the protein CASSPAGGPYEQYF.

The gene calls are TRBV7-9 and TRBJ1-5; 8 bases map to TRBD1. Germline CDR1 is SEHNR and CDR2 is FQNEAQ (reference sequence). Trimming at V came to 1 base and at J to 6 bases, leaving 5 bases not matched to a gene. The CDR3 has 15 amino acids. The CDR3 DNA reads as TGTGCCAGCAGCTTAGGGGGGGGACAGGTTCAGCCCCAGCATTTT. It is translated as CASSLGGGQVQPQHF.

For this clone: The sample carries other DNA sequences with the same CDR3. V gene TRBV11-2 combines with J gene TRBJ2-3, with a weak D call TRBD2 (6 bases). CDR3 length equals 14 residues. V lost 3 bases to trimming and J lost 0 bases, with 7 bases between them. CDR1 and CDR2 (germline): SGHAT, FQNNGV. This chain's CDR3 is CASSLGLSTDTQYF. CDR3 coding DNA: TGTGCCAGCAGCTTGGGACTTAGCACAGATACGCAGTATTTT.

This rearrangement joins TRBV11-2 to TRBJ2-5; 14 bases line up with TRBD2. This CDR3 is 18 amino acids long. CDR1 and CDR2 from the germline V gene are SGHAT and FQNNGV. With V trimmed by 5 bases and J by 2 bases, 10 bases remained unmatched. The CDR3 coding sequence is TGTGCCAGCAGCCTACGACTAGCGGGAGGGGGGCGGCAAGAGACCCAGTACTTC. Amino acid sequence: CASSLRLAGGGRQETQYF.

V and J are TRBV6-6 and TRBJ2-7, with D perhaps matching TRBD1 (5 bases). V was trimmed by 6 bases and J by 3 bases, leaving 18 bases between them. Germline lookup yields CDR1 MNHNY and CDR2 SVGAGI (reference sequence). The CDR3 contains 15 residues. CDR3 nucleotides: TGTGCCAGCAGCCAGGACAACCCAAACCTCTACGAGCAGTACTTC. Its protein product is CASSQDNPNLYEQYF.

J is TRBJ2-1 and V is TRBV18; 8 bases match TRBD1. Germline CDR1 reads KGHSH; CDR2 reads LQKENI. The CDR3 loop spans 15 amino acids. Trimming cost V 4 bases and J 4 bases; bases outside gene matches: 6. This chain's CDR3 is CASSRQGARYNEQFF. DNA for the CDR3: TGTGCCAGCTCACGTCAGGGGGCGCGTTACAATGAGCAGTTCTTC.

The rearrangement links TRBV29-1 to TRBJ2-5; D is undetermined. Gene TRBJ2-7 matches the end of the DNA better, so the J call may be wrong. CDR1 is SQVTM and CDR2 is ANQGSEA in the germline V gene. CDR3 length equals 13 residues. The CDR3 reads CSVESRSSYEQYF. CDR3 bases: TGCAGCGTTGAATCGCGGAGCTCCTACGAGCAGTACTTC.

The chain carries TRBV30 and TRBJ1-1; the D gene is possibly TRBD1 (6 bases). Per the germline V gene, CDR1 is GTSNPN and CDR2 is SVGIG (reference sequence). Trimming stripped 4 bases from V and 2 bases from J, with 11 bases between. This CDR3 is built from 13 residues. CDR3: CAWTGTLNTEAFF. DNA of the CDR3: TGTGCCTGGACCGGGACACTCAACACTGAAGCTTTCTTT.

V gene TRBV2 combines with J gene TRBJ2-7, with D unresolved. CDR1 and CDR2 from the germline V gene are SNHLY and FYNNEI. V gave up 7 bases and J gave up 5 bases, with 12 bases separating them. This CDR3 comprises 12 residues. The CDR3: CASTPGLDEQYF. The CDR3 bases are TGTGCCAGCACCCCAGGTTTGGACGAGCAGTACTTC.

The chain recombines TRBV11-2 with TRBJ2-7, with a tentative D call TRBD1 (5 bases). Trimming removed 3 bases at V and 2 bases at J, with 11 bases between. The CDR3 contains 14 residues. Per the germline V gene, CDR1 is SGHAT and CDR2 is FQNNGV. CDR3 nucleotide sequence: TGTGCCAGCAGCTTTGGGAACAGGCCCTACGAGCAGTACTTC. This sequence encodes CASSFGNRPYEQYF.

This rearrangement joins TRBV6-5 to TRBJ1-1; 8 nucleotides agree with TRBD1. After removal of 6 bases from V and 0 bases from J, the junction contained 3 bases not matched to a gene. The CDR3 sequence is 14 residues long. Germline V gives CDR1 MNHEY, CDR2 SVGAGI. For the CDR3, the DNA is TGTGCCAGCAGGTCAGGGGGCCTGAACACTGAAGCTTTCTTT. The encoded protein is CASRSGGLNTEAFF.

This chain's CDR3 is CAIGTGTKNTEAFF. In DNA form, the CDR3 reads TGTGCCATCGGGACAGGGACTAAGAACACTGAAGCTTTCTTT. This chain connects TRBV10-3 to TRBJ1-1, with 9 nucleotides matching TRBD1. The V gene's germline CDR1 is ENHRY and CDR2 SYGVKD. The CDR3 runs 14 residues. The V gene end was trimmed by 8 bases and the J gene end by 1 base; junction bases not matched to a gene: 5.

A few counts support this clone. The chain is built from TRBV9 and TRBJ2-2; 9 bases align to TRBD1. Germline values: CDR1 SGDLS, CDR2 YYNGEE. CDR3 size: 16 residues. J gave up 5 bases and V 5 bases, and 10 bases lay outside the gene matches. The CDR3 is CASRSERGTGTGELFF. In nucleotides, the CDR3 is TGTGCCAGCAGAAGTGAGCGTGGGACAGGGACCGGGGAGCTGTTTTTT.

CDR3 sequence (DNA): TGTGCCAGCAGTTTGGGGGGGGGTCGGCAGCCCCAGCATTTT. Amino acid sequence: CASSLGGGRQPQHF. The chain links TRBV28 to TRBJ1-5, with D perhaps TRBD1 (5 bases). The germline V gene has CDR1 MDHEN and CDR2 SYDVKM. Trimming took 3 bases from V and 7 from J, leaving 13 bases between them. The CDR3 is made up of 14 amino acids.

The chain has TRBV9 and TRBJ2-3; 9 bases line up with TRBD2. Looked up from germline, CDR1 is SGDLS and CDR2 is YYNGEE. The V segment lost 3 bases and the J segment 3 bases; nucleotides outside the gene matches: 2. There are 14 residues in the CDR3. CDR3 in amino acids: CASSESGRTDTQYF. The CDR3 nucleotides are TGTGCCAGCAGCGAGAGCGGGAGGACAGATACGCAGTATTTT. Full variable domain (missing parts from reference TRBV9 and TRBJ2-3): DSGVTQTPKHLITATGQRVTLRCSPRSGDLSVYWYQQSLDQGLQFLIQYYNGEERAKGNILERFSAQQFPDLHSELNLSSLELGDSALYFCASSESGRTDTQYFGPGTRLTVL.

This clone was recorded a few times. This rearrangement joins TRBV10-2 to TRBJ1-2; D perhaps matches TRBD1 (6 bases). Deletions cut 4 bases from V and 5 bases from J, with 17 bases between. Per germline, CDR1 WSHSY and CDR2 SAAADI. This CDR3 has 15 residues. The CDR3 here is CASSATGFGTYGYTF. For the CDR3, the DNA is TGCGCCAGCAGTGCAACAGGGTTCGGCACTTATGGCTACACCTTC.

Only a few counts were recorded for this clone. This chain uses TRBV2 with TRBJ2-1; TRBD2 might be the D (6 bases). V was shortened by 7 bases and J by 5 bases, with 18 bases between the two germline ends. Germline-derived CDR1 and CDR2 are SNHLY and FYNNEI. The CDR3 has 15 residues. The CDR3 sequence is CASKQEGVWNNEQFF. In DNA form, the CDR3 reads TGTGCCAGCAAGCAGGAGGGTGTCTGGAACAATGAGCAGTTCTTC.

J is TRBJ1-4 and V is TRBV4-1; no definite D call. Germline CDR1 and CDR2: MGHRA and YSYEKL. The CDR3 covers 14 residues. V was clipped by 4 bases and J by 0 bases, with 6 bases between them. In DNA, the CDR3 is TGCGCCAGCAGCCCACCTGCAACTAATGAAAAACTGTTTTTT. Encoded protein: CASSPPATNEKLFF.

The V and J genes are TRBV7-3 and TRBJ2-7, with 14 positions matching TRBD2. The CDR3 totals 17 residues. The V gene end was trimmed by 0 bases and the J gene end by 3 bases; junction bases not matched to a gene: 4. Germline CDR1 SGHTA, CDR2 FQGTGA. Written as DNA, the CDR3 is TGTGCCAGCAGCTTAACAGGGACTAGCGGGAGTATCTACGAGCAGTACTTC. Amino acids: CASSLTGTSGSIYEQYF.

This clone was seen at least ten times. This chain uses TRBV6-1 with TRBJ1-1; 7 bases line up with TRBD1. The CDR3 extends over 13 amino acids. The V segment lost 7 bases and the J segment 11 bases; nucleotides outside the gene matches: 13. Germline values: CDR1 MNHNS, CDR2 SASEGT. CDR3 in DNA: TGTGCCAGCACCCCGAGAGGGGGCAGGGGTGCTTTCTTT. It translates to CASTPRGGRGAFF.

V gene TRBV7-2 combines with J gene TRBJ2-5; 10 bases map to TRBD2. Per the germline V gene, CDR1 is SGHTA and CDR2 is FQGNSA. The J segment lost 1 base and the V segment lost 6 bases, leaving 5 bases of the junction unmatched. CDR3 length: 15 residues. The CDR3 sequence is CASRPGTSVQETQYF. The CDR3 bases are TGTGCCAGCAGGCCCGGGACTAGCGTCCAAGAGACCCAGTACTTC.